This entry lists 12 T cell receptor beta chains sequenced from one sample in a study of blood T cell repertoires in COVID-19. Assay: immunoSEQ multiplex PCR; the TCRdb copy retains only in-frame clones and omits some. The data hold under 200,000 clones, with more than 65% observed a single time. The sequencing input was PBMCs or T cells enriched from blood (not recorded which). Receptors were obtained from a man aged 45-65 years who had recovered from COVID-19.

The CDR3 sequence: CASSTVPGQAASGNTIYF. In DNA form, the CDR3 reads TGCGCCAGCAGCACAGTCCCGGGACAGGCCGCTTCTGGAAACACCATATATTTT. The V and J genes are TRBV5-1 and TRBJ1-3, with TRBD1 matching over 8 bases. Germline CDR1 is SGHRS and CDR2 is YFSETQ. The CDR3 has 18 residues. The junction had 13 bases not matched to a gene; V was cut back by 4 bases and J by 1 base.

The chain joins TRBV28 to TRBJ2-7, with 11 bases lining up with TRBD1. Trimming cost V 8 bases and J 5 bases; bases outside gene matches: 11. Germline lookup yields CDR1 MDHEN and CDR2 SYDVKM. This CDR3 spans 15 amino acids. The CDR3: CASGYGQGAVHEQYF. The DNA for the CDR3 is TGTGCCAGCGGATACGGACAGGGGGCAGTGCACGAGCAGTACTTC.

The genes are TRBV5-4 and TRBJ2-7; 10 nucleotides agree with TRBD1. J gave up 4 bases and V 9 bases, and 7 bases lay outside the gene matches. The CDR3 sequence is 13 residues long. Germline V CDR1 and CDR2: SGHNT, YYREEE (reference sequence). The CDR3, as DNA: TGTGCCACCCGGGACAGGGGTAGGTACGAGCAGTACTTC. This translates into CATRDRGRYEQYF.

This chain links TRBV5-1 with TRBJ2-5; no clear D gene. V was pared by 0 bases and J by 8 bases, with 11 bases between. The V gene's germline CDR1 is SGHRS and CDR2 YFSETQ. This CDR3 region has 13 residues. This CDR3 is CASSLANGGTQYF. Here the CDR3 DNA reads TGCGCCAGCAGCTTGGCCAACGGCGGAACCCAGTACTTC. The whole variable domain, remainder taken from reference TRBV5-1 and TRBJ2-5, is KAGVTQTPRYLIKTRGQQVTLSCSPISGHRSVSWYQQTPGQGLQFLFEYFSETQRNKGNFPGRFSGRQFSNSRSEMNVSTLELGDSALYLCASSLANGGTQYFGPGTRLLVL.

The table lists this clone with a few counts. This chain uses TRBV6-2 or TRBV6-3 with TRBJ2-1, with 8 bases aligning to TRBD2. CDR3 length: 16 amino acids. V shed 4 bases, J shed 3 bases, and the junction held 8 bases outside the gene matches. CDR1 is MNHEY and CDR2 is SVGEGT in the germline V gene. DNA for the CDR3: TGTGCCAGCAGTTCCCTTTTGCGGGGGGACTACAATGAGCAGTTCTTC. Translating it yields CASSSLLRGDYNEQFF.

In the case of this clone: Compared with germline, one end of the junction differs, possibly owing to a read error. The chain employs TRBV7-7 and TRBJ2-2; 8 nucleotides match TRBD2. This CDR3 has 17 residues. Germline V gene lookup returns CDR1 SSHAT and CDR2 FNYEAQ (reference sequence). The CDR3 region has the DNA TGTGCTAGCAGCTCCTCCAGGGGAGCGGGAGCATCCGGGGAGCTGTTTTTT. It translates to CASSSSRGAGASGELFF.

CDR3 in DNA: TGTGCCAGCAGCTTACCGGGACAGGGGAGGGGGGCCAAAGAGACCCAGTACTTC. Protein sequence: CASSLPGQGRGAKETQYF. V and J are TRBV5-4 and TRBJ2-5; 10 bases are a match to TRBD1. Germline CDR1 is SGHNT and CDR2 is YYREEE (reference sequence). The trim removed 2 bases at V and 3 bases at J, leaving 13 bases unmatched. The CDR3 extends over 18 amino acids.

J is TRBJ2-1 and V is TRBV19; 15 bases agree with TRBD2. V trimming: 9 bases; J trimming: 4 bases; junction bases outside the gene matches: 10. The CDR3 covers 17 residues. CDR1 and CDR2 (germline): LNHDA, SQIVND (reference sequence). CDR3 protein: CARETRTSGGDYNEQFF. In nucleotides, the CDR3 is TGTGCCAGGGAGACCCGGACTAGCGGGGGGGATTACAATGAGCAGTTCTTC.

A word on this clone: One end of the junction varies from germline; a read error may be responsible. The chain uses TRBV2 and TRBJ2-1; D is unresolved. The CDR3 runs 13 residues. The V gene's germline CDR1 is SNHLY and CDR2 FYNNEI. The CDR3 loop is CASKTGSHNEQFF. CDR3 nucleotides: TGTGCCAGCAAGACTGGCTCCCACAATGAGCAGTTCTTC. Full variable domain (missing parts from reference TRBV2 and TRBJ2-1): EPEVTQTPSHQVTQMGQEVILRCVPISNHLYFYWYRQILGQKVEFLVSFYNNEISEKSEIFDDQFSVERPDGSNFTLKIRSTKLEDSAMYFCASKTGSHNEQFFGPGTRLTVL.

The CDR3: CASSSGLSTDTQYF. The DNA for the CDR3 is TGCGCCAGCAGCTCGGGACTCTCCACAGATACGCAGTATTTT. The chain has TRBV5-1 and TRBJ2-3, with D possibly matching TRBD2 (6 bases). The V and J ends lost 3 bases and 2 bases respectively, with 10 bases between them. This CDR3 comprises 14 residues. The germline gives CDR1 SGHRS, CDR2 YFSETQ. Drawing the rest from reference TRBV5-1 and TRBJ2-3, the complete variable domain is KAGVTQTPRYLIKTRGQQVTLSCSPISGHRSVSWYQQTPGQGLQFLFEYFSETQRNKGNFPGRFSGRQFSNSRSEMNVSTLELGDSALYLCASSSGLSTDTQYFGPGTRLTVL.

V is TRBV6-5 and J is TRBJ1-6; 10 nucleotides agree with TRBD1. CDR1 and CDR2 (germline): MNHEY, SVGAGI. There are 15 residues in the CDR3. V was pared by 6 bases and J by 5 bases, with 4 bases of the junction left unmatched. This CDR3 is CASRRDRGDNSPLHF. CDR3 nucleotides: TGTGCCAGCAGGCGGGACAGGGGCGATAATTCACCCCTCCACTTT.

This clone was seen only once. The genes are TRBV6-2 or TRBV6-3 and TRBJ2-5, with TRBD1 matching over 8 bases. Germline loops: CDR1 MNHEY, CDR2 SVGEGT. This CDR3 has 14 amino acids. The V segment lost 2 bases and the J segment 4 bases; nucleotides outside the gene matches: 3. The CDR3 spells CASSYLGTGETQYF. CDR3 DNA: TGTGCCAGCAGTTACCTAGGGACAGGAGAGACCCAGTACTTC.